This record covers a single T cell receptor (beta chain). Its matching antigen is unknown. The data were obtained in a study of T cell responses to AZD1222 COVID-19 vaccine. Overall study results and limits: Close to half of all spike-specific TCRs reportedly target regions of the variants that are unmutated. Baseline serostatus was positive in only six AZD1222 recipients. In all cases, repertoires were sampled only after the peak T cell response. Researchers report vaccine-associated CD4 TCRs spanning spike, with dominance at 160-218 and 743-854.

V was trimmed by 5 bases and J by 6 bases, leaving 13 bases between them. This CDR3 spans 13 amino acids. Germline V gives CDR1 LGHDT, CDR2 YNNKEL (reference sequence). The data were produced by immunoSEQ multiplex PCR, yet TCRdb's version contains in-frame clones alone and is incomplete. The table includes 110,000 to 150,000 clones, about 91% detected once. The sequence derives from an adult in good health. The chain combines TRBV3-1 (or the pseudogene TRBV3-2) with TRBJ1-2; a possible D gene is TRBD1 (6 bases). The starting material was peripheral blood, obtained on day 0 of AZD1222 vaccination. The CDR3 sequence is CASSFTAGDGYTF. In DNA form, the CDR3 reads TGTGCCAGCAGCTTCACGGCAGGGGATGGCTACACCTTC.